This T cell receptor beta chain is from a study of blood T cells in healthy people across ages. Study-level findings and limits: Per-million-T-cell TCR beta diversity fell roughly linearly with age. It was the long-lived donors that had more naive CD4+ cells and higher diversity than aged donors.

V shed 4 bases and J shed 7 bases, with 11 bases lying between them. This CDR3 spans 13 amino acids. CDR1 is MDHEN and CDR2 is SYDVKM in the germline V gene. This clonotype has just a few counts. The antigen remains unidentified. Per-sample PBMC isolation yielded at least 6.5 million cells. Sample-barcoded 5' priming and a J-beta primer mix drove a second PCR of roughly 7 to 11 cycles. TCRdb passed the 5' RACE reads through MiXCR, listing each CDR3 protein once. The sample records about 1.7 million distinct CDR3 sequences, 28% being singletons. The genes are TRBV28 and TRBJ1-5; TRBD1 might be the D (5 bases). The TCR originated in a woman aged 25-40 years in good health. Sequencing was performed on blood. Written as DNA, the CDR3 is TGTGCCAGCAGTTGGGGGACCGCCCAGCCCCAGCATTTT. Amino acids: CASSWGTAQPQHF.